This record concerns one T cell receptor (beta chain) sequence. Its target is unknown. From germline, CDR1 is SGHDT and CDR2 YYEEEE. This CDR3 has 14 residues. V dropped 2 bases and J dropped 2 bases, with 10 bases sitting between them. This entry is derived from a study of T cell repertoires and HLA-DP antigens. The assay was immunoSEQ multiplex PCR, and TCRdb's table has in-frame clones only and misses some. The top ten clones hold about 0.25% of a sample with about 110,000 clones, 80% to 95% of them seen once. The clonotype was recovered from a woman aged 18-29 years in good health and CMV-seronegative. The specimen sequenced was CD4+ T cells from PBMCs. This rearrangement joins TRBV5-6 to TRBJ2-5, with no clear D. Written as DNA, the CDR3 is TGTGCCAGCAGCTTTTGGACGACGCAAGAGACCCAGTACTTC. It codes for CASSFWTTQETQYF. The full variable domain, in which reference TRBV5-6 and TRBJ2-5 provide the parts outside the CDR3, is DAGVTQSPTHLIKTRGQQVTLRCSPKSGHDTVSWYQQALGQGPQFIFQYYEEEERQRGNFPDRFSGHQFPNYSSELNVNALLLGDSALYLCASSFWTTQETQYFGPGTRLLVL.